This TCR beta chain was sequenced for a study of shared clonotypes between healthy human individuals. Study details: Each donor contributed plates that comprised three CD4 naive, three CD4 memory, two CD8 naive and one CD8 memory.

The CDR3 is 15 amino acids. V trimming: 4 bases; J trimming: 2 bases; junction bases outside the gene matches: 8. Germline CDR1 reads SGHDT; CDR2 reads YYEEEE. CD45RO negativity and positive selection for CCR7 defined naive CD8 cells, a population that excluded terminally differentiated effector memory CD45RA+ cells. Generated by immunoSEQ multiplex PCR, the TCRdb table keeps only in-frame clones and is missing some. The profile shows around 1,900,000 clones, about 93% of them singletons. The V gene is TRBV5-6, the J gene TRBJ2-7, with 8 nucleotides matching TRBD1. Input material: naive CD8+ T cells from PBMCs. The source is a man younger than 35 in good health. Some clones in this sample may be carry-over from other donors' samples. Here the CDR3 reads CASSQTRGRPYEQYF. The CDR3 DNA follows: TGTGCCAGCAGCCAAACCAGGGGGCGACCCTACGAGCAGTACTTC.